The 3 T cell receptor beta chains reported below all come from one sample, sequenced in a study of yellow fever vaccine responses in identical twins (dated by TCRdb to the late 2010s). The method was RT-PCR. The run used an Illumina HiSeq 2500. TCRdb reanalyzed the raw reads on its own, using fastp at Q25 for trimming and MiXCR for clone calling, and kept in-frame beta chains. When rows share a CDR3 protein, they turn into one entry using the most common DNA and genes. Recorded for this sample are about 20,000 distinct CDR3 sequences; around 76% of them occurred a single time. About 2.7% of the sample is in the top ten clones. The sequencing used T cells from blood (PBMCs), unsorted or a sorted subset (not recorded which), collected before or after yellow fever vaccination (not recorded which). The receptors were sampled from a woman aged 18-35 years who received the yellow fever vaccine. Donor details come from another sample of the same person, matched by shared clones.

The chain couples TRBV5-4 to TRBJ1-1, with 7 bases that match TRBD1. Looked up from germline, CDR1 is SGHNT and CDR2 is YYREEE (reference sequence). This CDR3 has 17 residues. J was trimmed by 0 bases and V by 0 bases; bases with no gene match: 8. Here the CDR3 reads CASSLGWDSDLNTEAFF. For the CDR3, the DNA is TGTGCCAGCAGCTTGGGGTGGGACAGCGATCTGAACACTGAAGCTTTCTTT.

The rearrangement joins TRBV4-1 to TRBJ1-4; D is ambiguous. The germline CDR1 and CDR2 sequences are MGHRA and YSYEKL. Trimming removed 0 bases at V and 7 bases at J, with 0 bases between. The CDR3 loop spans 11 amino acids. The CDR3: CASSQDEKLFF. CDR3 in DNA: TGCGCCAGCAGCCAAGATGAAAAACTGTTTTTT.

This clonotype was seen only a few times. The chain recombines TRBV7-9 with TRBJ2-7; 8 nucleotides match TRBD1. Losses at the gene ends were 5 bases for V and 4 bases for J; bases not matched to a gene: 7. The CDR3 extends over 14 amino acids. Germline V gene sequence: CDR1 SEHNR, CDR2 FQNEAQ (reference sequence). CDR3 in DNA: TGTGCCAGCAGCCGGCAGGGGGCGGTTTACGAGCAGTACTTC. Translating gives CASSRQGAVYEQYF.